The 26 T cell receptor beta chains below come from one sample, sequenced in a study of cytomegalovirus exposure and HLA in healthy donors. A multiplex PCR was run with 60 Vbeta primers and 13 Jbeta primers. Repertoires were generated with immunoSEQ multiplex PCR, while TCRdb's copy carries only in-frame clones and drops some. This sample's table has 90,000 to 150,000 clones. Sequenced material: PBMCs. The receptors originated from a man aged 18 to 30 in good health and CMV-seronegative.

The chain uses TRBV5-5 and TRBJ2-1; the match to TRBD1 covers 11 bases. This CDR3 region has 18 residues. The germline V gene has CDR1 SGHKS and CDR2 YYEKEE (reference sequence). V was clipped by 4 bases and J by 6 bases; unmatched bases: 15. For the CDR3, the DNA is TGTGCCAGCAGCCCCCAACCCAGGACAGGGGGCGCAGGCAATGAGCAGTTCTTC. This codes for CASSPQPRTGGAGNEQFF.

In DNA, the CDR3 is TGTGCCAGCAGTCGACGGGGACAGGGGAGGAGCGAGCAGTACTTC. Its translation is CASSRRGQGRSEQYF. J is TRBJ2-7 and V is TRBV7-9, with TRBD1 matching 10 bases. The CDR3 loop spans 15 amino acids. The J segment lost 6 bases and the V segment lost 6 bases, leaving 11 bases of the junction unmatched. CDR1 and CDR2 from the germline V gene are SEHNR and FQNEAQ (reference sequence).

The chain combines TRBV11-2 with TRBJ2-1; tentatively, D is TRBD1 (5 bases). The CDR3 contains 14 residues. Germline CDR1 and CDR2: SGHAT and FQNNGV. V was cut by 0 bases and J by 9 bases, with 12 bases left in between. The CDR3 DNA reads TGTGCCAGCAGCTTAGATGGGGTAAGGGGTGAGCAGTTCTTC. This encodes CASSLDGVRGEQFF.

This sequence joins TRBV21-1 and TRBJ1-2. TRBV21-1 is flagged as a pseudogene. CDR3 size: 19 residues. This chain's CDR3 is CASSRIGGGILRMGYGYTF. In DNA form, the CDR3 reads TGTGCCAGCAGCCGGATTGGGGGGGGCATATTAAGAATGGGCTATGGCTACACCTTC.

The chain employs TRBV29-1 and TRBJ1-1; D gene ambiguous. Per germline, CDR1 SQVTM and CDR2 ANQGSEA. Trimming cost V 0 bases and J 0 bases, with 8 bases left between them. The CDR3 has 14 amino acids. This chain's CDR3 is CSVEDTGMNTEAFF. CDR3 DNA: TGCAGCGTTGAAGATACGGGAATGAACACTGAAGCTTTCTTT.

DNA of the CDR3: TGTGCCAGCAGCGTAGCAGGATTCAATTCACCCCTCCACTTT. It encodes CASSVAGFNSPLHF. The chain has TRBV9 and TRBJ1-6; no clear D gene. V lost 0 bases and J 7 bases, leaving 8 bases between the germline ends. Germline V gene sequence: CDR1 SGDLS, CDR2 YYNGEE. CDR3 length equals 14 residues.

This rearrangement joins TRBV6-4 to TRBJ1-1; a possible D gene is TRBD1 (6 bases). CDR1 is MRHNA, CDR2 SNTAGT, per germline. The length of the CDR3 is 15 residues. Trimming left V 0 bases short and J 2 bases short, with 10 bases between. The CDR3 is CASSDSTGGNTEAFF. The CDR3 DNA follows: TGTGCCAGCAGTGACTCGACAGGAGGTAACACTGAAGCTTTCTTT.

This chain connects TRBV5-6 to TRBJ2-3; unclear D gene. V gave up 2 bases and J gave up 0 bases, with 7 bases separating them. From germline, CDR1 is SGHDT and CDR2 YYEEEE. CDR3 length: 14 amino acids. Here the CDR3 reads CASSFGGSTDTQYF. The CDR3 bases are TGTGCCAGCAGCTTCGGCGGTAGCACAGATACGCAGTATTTT.

This chain links TRBV7-8 with TRBJ2-1, with 11 bases fitting TRBD2. The germline V gene encodes CDR1 SGHVS and CDR2 FQNEAQ. The CDR3 is 19 residues long. J was trimmed by 10 bases and V by 5 bases; bases with no gene match: 22. The CDR3 protein is CASSTGQAVAGGLPREQFF. The CDR3 coding sequence is TGTGCCAGCAGCACCGGACAGGCGGTAGCGGGAGGGCTTCCGCGCGAGCAGTTCTTC.

The chain couples TRBV30 to TRBJ2-5, with 11 nucleotides matching TRBD2. With V trimmed by 1 base and J by 1 base, 8 bases remained unmatched. CDR3 length equals 17 residues. The germline V gene has CDR1 GTSNPN and CDR2 SVGIG (reference sequence). The CDR3 sequence is CAWSADTSGGLQETQYF. CDR3 sequence (DNA): TGTGCCTGGAGTGCCGATACTAGCGGGGGCCTCCAAGAGACCCAGTACTTC.

CDR3 in DNA: TGTGCCAGCAGGACTAGCCAGGTCTCCGGGGAGCTGTTTTTT. Protein sequence: CASRTSQVSGELFF. The V gene is TRBV7-9, the J gene TRBJ2-2; 7 bases are a match to TRBD2. CDR3 size: 14 residues. Germline V CDR1 and CDR2: SEHNR, FQNEAQ (reference sequence). After removal of 6 bases from V and 6 bases from J, the junction contained 7 bases not matched to a gene.

The chain uses TRBV18 and TRBJ2-7, with D hard to call. CDR3 length: 15 residues. CDR1 and CDR2 from the germline V gene are KGHSH and LQKENI. The germline V and J ends were trimmed by 3 bases and 0 bases, with 12 bases remaining between them. The CDR3 is CASSPDEVTSYEQYF. The CDR3 DNA sequence: TGTGCCAGCTCACCCGATGAGGTCACCTCCTACGAGCAGTACTTC. Complete variable domain (other parts from reference TRBV18 and TRBJ2-7): NAGVMQNPRHLVRRRGQEARLRCSPMKGHSHVYWYRQLPEEGLKFMVYLQKENIIDESGMPKERFSAEFPKEGPSILRIQQVVRGDSAAYFCASSPDEVTSYEQYFGPGTRLTVT.

V gene TRBV21-1 combines with J gene TRBJ1-3. TRBV21-1 is labeled a pseudogene. The CDR3 extends over 14 amino acids. CDR3 sequence: CASSLAPLGDTIYF. The CDR3 nucleotides are TGTGCCAGCAGCCTTGCCCCCCTAGGAGACACCATATATTTT.

The genes are TRBV29-1 and TRBJ2-7; 11 positions agree with TRBD1. CDR1 SQVTM and CDR2 ANQGSEA come from the germline V gene. The CDR3 loop spans 14 amino acids. With 7 bases clipped from V and 2 bases from J, the junction kept 7 bases outside the gene matches. Here the CDR3 reads CSALGQGVTYEQYF. DNA of the CDR3: TGCAGCGCTCTGGGACAGGGGGTGACCTACGAGCAGTACTTC.

The gene calls are TRBV28 and TRBJ1-1, with D possibly being TRBD1 (5 bases). The CDR3 length is 14 residues. Germline CDR1 is MDHEN and CDR2 is SYDVKM. Trimming took 3 bases from V and 10 from J, leaving 18 bases between them. As DNA, the CDR3 is TGTGCCAGCAGTTTGAAAGGGGCGCTTAGGGGAGCTTTCTTT. Its protein product is CASSLKGALRGAFF.

A remark on this clone: Other DNA sequences of this sample code for an identical CDR3. The V gene is TRBV27, the J gene TRBJ1-5; maybe TRBD1 (5 bases). Germline V gene data show CDR1 as MNHEY and CDR2 as SMNVEV (reference sequence). The V end lost 3 bases, the J end lost 3 bases, and 9 bases lay between the germline ends. This CDR3 has 14 residues. CDR3: CASSLGGFNQPQHF. In nucleotides, the CDR3 is TGTGCCAGCAGTTTGGGGGGTTTCAATCAGCCCCAGCATTTT.

This chain joins TRBV2 and TRBJ2-1; TRBD2 matches at 9 bases. This CDR3 has 18 residues. J was trimmed by 0 bases and V by 8 bases; bases with no gene match: 14. Per the germline V gene, CDR1 is SNHLY and CDR2 is FYNNEI. In nucleotides, the CDR3 is TGTGCCAGCGGGCGACGGGGCGGGAGGGAGAGCTCCTACAATGAGCAGTTCTTC. Translated, it gives CASGRRGGRESSYNEQFF.

The rearrangement links TRBV15 to TRBJ2-7, with 9 bases lining up with TRBD1. This CDR3 has 14 amino acids. CDR1 and CDR2 (germline): LNHNV, YYDKDF (reference sequence). Unmatched junction bases numbered 7, after V lost 5 bases and J lost 5 bases. The CDR3 sequence: CATSHGTGRNEQYF. The CDR3 DNA reads TGTGCCACCAGCCACGGGACAGGGAGAAACGAGCAGTACTTC.

This rearrangement joins TRBV9 to TRBJ2-7; TRBD1 matches at 7 bases. V lost 4 bases to trimming and J lost 5 bases; unmatched junction nucleotides: 9. The CDR3 runs 14 residues. The germline CDR1 and CDR2 sequences are SGDLS and YYNGEE. The CDR3 DNA is TGTGCCAGCAGCCTTAGGACAGGAACGGACGAGCAGTACTTC. Its translation: CASSLRTGTDEQYF.

This sequence joins TRBV6-4 and TRBJ2-2; 10 bases are a match to TRBD2. Germline V CDR1 and CDR2: MRHNA, SNTAGT. The CDR3 is made up of 15 amino acids. The J segment lost 5 bases and the V segment lost 3 bases, leaving 3 bases of the junction unmatched. CDR3: CASSEGTSETGELFF. The CDR3 DNA follows: TGTGCCAGCAGTGAGGGGACTAGCGAGACCGGGGAGCTGTTTTTT.

The gene calls are TRBV2 and TRBJ1-2; D ambiguous. V lost 9 bases to trimming and J lost 4 bases, with 18 bases between them. Germline CDR1 SNHLY, CDR2 FYNNEI. The CDR3 is made up of 14 amino acids. The CDR3 coding sequence is TGTGCCAGACTGGCGGAGGGCCGAGTCTATGGCTACACCTTC. It translates to CARLAEGRVYGYTF.

Turning to this clone: This CDR3 is also generated by other DNA sequences in the sample. The J gene is TRBJ1-5, the V gene TRBV6-1, with a possible D match to TRBD1 (5 bases). The CDR3 sequence is 15 residues long. V lost 8 bases and J 0 bases, leaving 14 bases between the germline ends. Germline loops: CDR1 MNHNS, CDR2 SASEGT. The CDR3 DNA sequence: TGTGCCAGCGGAGGGACTCTTTATAGCAATCAGCCCCAGCATTTT. It is translated as CASGGTLYSNQPQHF.

This sequence joins TRBV6-1 and TRBJ2-1, with 9 bases identical to TRBD1. The CDR3 length is 16 residues. Germline V lookup: CDR1 MNHNS, CDR2 SASEGT. The J segment lost 8 bases and the V segment lost 4 bases, leaving 12 bases of the junction unmatched. CDR3 amino acids: CASSAPRQGGGYEQFF. As DNA, the CDR3 is TGTGCCAGCAGTGCCCCGAGACAGGGGGGCGGGTATGAGCAGTTCTTC.

The rearrangement joins TRBV7-8 to TRBJ2-7; the match to TRBD2 covers 15 bases. This CDR3 region has 17 residues. V dropped 5 bases and J dropped 3; count of bases not matched to a gene: 8. The germline CDR1 and CDR2 sequences are SGHVS and FQNEAQ. CDR3: CASSRTSGGDILYEQYF. The CDR3 nucleotides are TGTGCCAGCAGCCGGACTAGCGGGGGGGATATACTCTACGAGCAGTACTTC.

The rearrangement joins TRBV5-3 to TRBJ2-7; perhaps TRBD1 as D (5 bases). TRBV5-3 is classed as an ORF, of uncertain function. The CDR3 consists of 16 residues. V was cut by 4 bases and J by 9 bases, with 26 bases left in between. In DNA, the CDR3 is TGTGCCAGAAGCCCGATTAGGACACCCTCGACTTTTGGGCAGTACTTC. Translated: CARSPIRTPSTFGQYF.

The V gene is TRBV7-3, the J gene TRBJ2-2; 7 nucleotides match TRBD1. CDR1 is SGHTA and CDR2 is FQGTGA in the germline V gene. The CDR3 is 18 amino acids. V dropped 2 bases and J dropped 2; count of bases not matched to a gene: 11. This chain's CDR3 is CASSLFGTGQTNTGELFF. DNA for the CDR3: TGTGCCAGCAGCTTATTCGGCACGGGACAGACCAACACCGGGGAGCTGTTTTTT.